This paragraph covers one T cell receptor beta chain sequence. No antigen is known for it. This sample was taken from a study of T cells in localized non-small cell lung cancer. Profiling relied on immunoSEQ multiplex PCR, and the TCRdb table lists in-frame clones only, not all of them. The sample has tens of thousands of clones; about 87% are singletons. Findings and limits, study-wide: Analysis by sequencing included only one tumor region, so heterogeneity remains possible.

CDR1 KGHSH and CDR2 LQKENI come from the germline V gene. V lost 6 bases, J lost 1 base, and 11 bases stayed unmatched. This CDR3 has 16 amino acids. Source: peripheral blood, taken before any cancer treatment. The genes are TRBV18 and TRBJ2-7; 8 bases line up with TRBD2. The source is a woman aged 35 to 70 with stage I lung adenocarcinoma. The CDR3 bases are TGTGCCAGCTCTCGCATACCGGGACTAGTATCCTACGAGCAGTACTTC. It specifies CASSRIPGLVSYEQYF.